The 11 T cell receptor beta chains below all came from one sample that was sequenced in a study of cytomegalovirus exposure and HLA in healthy donors. The PCR employed 60 Vbeta primers together with 13 Jbeta primers. Measured with immunoSEQ multiplex PCR; TCRdb has only the in-frame clones, and not every one. The data hold around 130,000 clones, with 65% to 75% observed a single time. The sequenced material came from PBMCs. These receptors all come from a man in his forties in good health and CMV-seropositive.

This clone was picked up a small number of times. J is TRBJ1-4 and V is TRBV25-1; D is perhaps TRBD1 (5 bases). V was trimmed by 6 bases and J by 2 bases, leaving 13 bases between them. Germline V gene data show CDR1 as MGHDK and CDR2 as SYGVNS. The CDR3 length is 15 residues. CDR3 DNA sequence: TGTGCCAGCAGAGCTCCGGGACTGACTAATGAAAAACTGTTTTTT. It codes for CASRAPGLTNEKLFF.

The chain recombines TRBV5-1 with TRBJ2-5; 15 bases align to TRBD2. There are 15 residues in the CDR3. V lost 4 bases and J lost 5; bases outside the gene matches: 3. Per the germline V gene, CDR1 is SGHRS and CDR2 is YFSETQ. CDR3 coding DNA: TGCGCCAGCAGCCCCGGGACTAGCGGGGGGGAGACCCAGTACTTC. Translation: CASSPGTSGGETQYF.

The chain joins TRBV5-1 to TRBJ2-2, with 15 bases fitting TRBD2. Trimming took 2 bases from V and 1 from J; bases not matched to a gene: 3. The V gene's germline CDR1 is SGHRS and CDR2 YFSETQ. The CDR3 has 18 residues. CDR3 sequence: CASSFGTSGRQNTGELFF. The CDR3 nucleotides read TGCGCCAGCAGCTTCGGGACTAGCGGGAGGCAGAACACCGGGGAGCTGTTTTTT.

The gene calls are TRBV28 and TRBJ1-6, with 7 bases fitting TRBD1. This CDR3 spans 14 amino acids. Unmatched junction bases numbered 5, after V lost 2 bases and J lost 10 bases. The germline V gene has CDR1 MDHEN and CDR2 SYDVKM. The CDR3 bases are TGTGCCAGCAGTTTAGGGGACAGAGGATCACCCCTCCACTTT. Its translation is CASSLGDRGSPLHF.

The table lists this clone with a few counts. This CDR3 reads CASRGTGSHQPQHF. The DNA of the CDR3 is TGCGCCAGCAGGGGGACAGGGAGTCACCAGCCCCAGCATTTT. The V and J genes are TRBV10-2 and TRBJ1-5; the match to TRBD1 covers 9 bases. With V trimmed by 6 bases and J by 7 bases, 7 bases remained unmatched. The CDR3 spans 14 residues. The V gene's germline CDR1 is WSHSY and CDR2 SAAADI.

The V and J genes are TRBV7-9 and TRBJ2-4; TRBD1 agrees at 10 bases. The germline gives CDR1 SEHNR, CDR2 FQNEAQ (reference sequence). Trimming cost V 5 bases and J 2 bases; bases outside gene matches: 6. The CDR3 spans 16 residues. CDR3 protein: CASSQGTGVSKNIQYF. The CDR3 DNA follows: TGTGCCAGCAGCCAAGGGACAGGGGTATCCAAAAACATTCAGTACTTC.

The chain links TRBV25-1 to TRBJ2-4; 7 bases are shared with TRBD1. CDR3 length: 14 residues. Germline CDR1 MGHDK, CDR2 SYGVNS. The V segment lost 3 bases and the J segment 7 bases; nucleotides outside the gene matches: 6. The CDR3 sequence: CASSDSEGANIQYF. CDR3 in DNA: TGTGCCAGCAGTGACAGTGAGGGGGCGAACATTCAGTACTTC.

The V and J genes are TRBV28 and TRBJ1-2, with 8 nucleotides matching TRBD1. Germline lookup yields CDR1 MDHEN and CDR2 SYDVKM. The CDR3 is 13 residues long. After removal of 5 bases from V and 2 bases from J, the junction contained 1 base not matched to a gene. The CDR3 nucleotides are TGTGCCAGCAGTAGACAGGGGAACTATGGCTACACCTTC. Translating it yields CASSRQGNYGYTF.

This chain links TRBV5-1 with TRBJ2-7; D may be TRBD1 (5 bases). Germline CDR1 and CDR2: SGHRS and YFSETQ. The CDR3 extends over 14 amino acids. The V end was cut by 1 base, the J end by 2 bases, with 10 bases between. CDR3 DNA sequence: TGCGCCAGCAGCTTGAGGGGCAGGGCCTACGAGCAGTACTTC. This codes for CASSLRGRAYEQYF.

The chain carries TRBV6-1 and TRBJ1-5; a possible D gene is TRBD1 (5 bases). The length of the CDR3 is 11 residues. V was cut by 3 bases and J by 11 bases, with 8 bases left in between. Germline values: CDR1 MNHNS, CDR2 SASEGT. The CDR3 region is CASSEGGAQHF. The CDR3 nucleotides read TGTGCCAGCAGTGAGGGGGGGGCCCAGCATTTT.

The chain links TRBV6-5 to TRBJ1-1; 8 nucleotides line up with TRBD1. The length of the CDR3 is 14 residues. Germline V gene lookup returns CDR1 MNHEY and CDR2 SVGAGI. With V trimmed by 6 bases and J by 0 bases, 3 bases remained unmatched. This CDR3 is CASRPGQVNTEAFF. As DNA, the CDR3 is TGTGCCAGCAGACCGGGACAGGTGAACACTGAAGCTTTCTTT.